This T cell receptor (beta chain) was profiled in a study of radiation and T cells in renal cell carcinoma. Germline CDR1 GTSNPN, CDR2 SVGIG (reference sequence). Trimming took 4 bases from V and 3 from J, leaving 16 bases between them. This CDR3 has 15 amino acids. Time point specified: blood 4 weeks post-SBRT, at nephrectomy. Treatment meaning: 15 Gy SBRT to primary tumor, nephrectomy 4 weeks later. Nephrectomy followed 15 Gy stereotactic body radiation by 4 weeks. After SBRT, blood was collected at 2 and 4 weeks, plus baseline. This renal cell carcinoma was of the clear cell type. The table came from immunoSEQ multiplex PCR; TCRdb's copy has only in-frame clones and leaves some out. The sample records over 85,000 clones, roughly 80% being singletons.

The chain employs TRBV30 and TRBJ1-3; D unclear. The sample here was blood, taken from a patient whose treatment included radiotherapy and nephrectomy. The clonotype was recovered from a middle-aged man with renal cell carcinoma. The CDR3 DNA sequence: TGTGCCTGGACCTACGGGGTTCTCCTTGGAAACACCATATATTTT. Translating gives CAWTYGVLLGNTIYF.